The next 32 T cell receptor beta chains were all read from a single sample in a study of blood T cell repertoires in COVID-19. TCRdb keeps only in-frame clones here, not all; method: immunoSEQ multiplex PCR. The repertoire includes approximately 270,000 clones, 70% to 90% of them detected once, and approximately 11% sits in the top ten. The specimen sequenced was peripheral blood. The receptors shown here come from a woman between 65 and 79 years old with acute or convalescent COVID-19.

The rearrangement links TRBV3-1 (or the pseudogene TRBV3-2) to TRBJ2-2, with TRBD2 matching over 7 bases. After removal of 8 bases from V and 2 bases from J, the junction contained 2 bases not matched to a gene. From germline, CDR1 is LGHDT and CDR2 YNNKEL (reference sequence). This CDR3 contains 13 residues. CDR3 DNA: TGTGCCAGCCGGACTAGAAACACCGGGGAGCTGTTTTTT. The encoded protein is CASRTRNTGELFF.

The J gene is TRBJ1-1, the V gene TRBV6-1, with unresolved D. Between the trimmed V and J ends, which lost 4 bases and 3 bases, there was a span of 24 bases. CDR1 is MNHNS, CDR2 SASEGT, per germline. The CDR3 is 18 amino acids. As DNA, the CDR3 is TGTGCCAGCAGTGCCCCCGGGCCCCGGAGGTCAGGTCACACTGAAGCTTTCTTT. Translating it yields CASSAPGPRRSGHTEAFF.

The rearrangement uses TRBV19 and TRBJ2-7; D possibly corresponds to TRBD2 (5 bases). CDR1 and CDR2 (germline): LNHDA, SQIVND (reference sequence). CDR3 length equals 15 residues. The germline V and J ends were trimmed by 6 bases and 5 bases, with 20 bases remaining between them. DNA for the CDR3: TGTGCCAGTAGAACGTCGGACTTACCTCTTAACGAGCAGTACTTC. This gives the protein CASRTSDLPLNEQYF.

The CDR3 sequence is CASSQSPVYGYTF. The DNA for the CDR3 is TGTGCCAGCAGCCAGTCCCCCGTTTATGGCTACACCTTC. This chain joins TRBV9 and TRBJ1-2; D is ambiguous. The CDR3 contains 13 residues. CDR1 is SGDLS, CDR2 YYNGEE, per germline. Trimming cost V 4 bases and J 5 bases, with 12 bases left between them.

This chain joins TRBV6-5 and TRBJ1-6; maybe TRBD1 (5 bases). The CDR3 is 15 residues long. Trimming pared 2 bases from V and 3 bases from J, leaving 8 bases between. CDR1 and CDR2 (germline): MNHEY, SVGAGI. CDR3 nucleotides: TGTGCCAGCAGTTACGGGCAGGGCTATAATTCACCCCTCCACTTT. The encoded protein is CASSYGQGYNSPLHF.

V is TRBV24-1 and J is TRBJ1-6; 10 nucleotides agree with TRBD1. The V and J ends lost 7 bases and 7 bases, in that order; junction bases with no gene match: 12. Germline CDR1 reads KGHDR; CDR2 reads SFDVKD. This CDR3 contains 17 residues. This chain's CDR3 is CATRRDRGWRRNSPLHF. The CDR3 DNA follows: TGTGCCACCAGACGGGACAGGGGTTGGCGGAGAAATTCACCCCTCCACTTT.

This sequence joins TRBV5-3 and TRBJ1-4; D might be TRBD1 (6 bases). TRBV5-3 carries the ORF label, with uncertain function. The CDR3 extends over 16 amino acids. V lost 0 bases to trimming and J lost 6 bases, with 15 bases between them. The CDR3: CARSLDGGTRDEKLFF. CDR3 coding DNA: TGTGCCAGAAGCTTGGATGGGGGCACCAGAGATGAAAAACTGTTTTTT.

J is TRBJ2-7 and V is TRBV6-5; 10 bases are a match to TRBD1. Germline assignment: CDR1 MNHEY and CDR2 SVGAGI. Trimming took 5 bases from V and 3 from J; bases not matched to a gene: 4. This CDR3 comprises 14 residues. The chain's CDR3 is CASSLRTGGYEQYF. The CDR3 DNA sequence: TGTGCCAGCAGTCTAAGGACAGGGGGCTACGAGCAGTACTTC.

The CDR3 loop is CAISEGGNEQFF. In DNA form, the CDR3 reads TGTGCCATCAGTGAGGGGGGGAATGAGCAGTTCTTC. This chain connects TRBV10-3 to TRBJ2-1, with D possibly being TRBD2 (6 bases). The CDR3 has 12 amino acids. Germline V lookup: CDR1 ENHRY, CDR2 SYGVKD. V lost 2 bases, J lost 7 bases, and 6 bases lay in between.

This clone appeared a single time. The V call is TRBV2, the J call TRBJ2-3, with 7 positions matching TRBD2. Germline loops: CDR1 SNHLY, CDR2 FYNNEI. The CDR3 is made up of 14 amino acids. The J segment lost 2 bases and the V segment lost 8 bases, leaving 7 bases of the junction unmatched. The CDR3 sequence: CASHYSGVTDTQYF. For the CDR3, the DNA is TGTGCCAGCCACTACAGCGGGGTCACAGATACGCAGTATTTT.

To note about this clone: Other DNA sequences of this sample code for an identical CDR3. The rearrangement joins TRBV5-4 to TRBJ2-3; TRBD2 agrees at 12 bases. Per the germline V gene, CDR1 is SGHNT and CDR2 is YYREEE (reference sequence). This CDR3 is 16 amino acids long. The V segment lost 4 bases and the J segment 1 base; nucleotides outside the gene matches: 4. The CDR3 region has the DNA TGTGCCAGCAGCCTTCGACTAGCGGGGGGCACAGATACGCAGTATTTT. This sequence encodes CASSLRLAGGTDTQYF.

This clone was detected once. V and J are TRBV5-1 and TRBJ2-3, with TRBD2 matching over 9 bases. This CDR3 has 16 amino acids. Looked up from germline, CDR1 is SGHRS and CDR2 is YFSETQ. Trimming cost V 1 base and J 2 bases; bases outside gene matches: 5. In nucleotides, the CDR3 is TGCGCCAGCAGCTTGATGCTAGCGGGAACCACAGATACGCAGTATTTT. This gives the protein CASSLMLAGTTDTQYF.

The chain combines TRBV19 with TRBJ2-4; TRBD2 aligns across 12 bases. The CDR3 consists of 14 residues. The V gene end was trimmed by 5 bases and the J gene end by 10 bases; junction bases not matched to a gene: 6. CDR1 is LNHDA and CDR2 is SQIVND in the germline V gene (reference sequence). CDR3 in amino acids: CASSSRLAGEIQYF. CDR3 bases: TGTGCCAGTAGTTCCAGACTAGCGGGGGAAATTCAGTACTTC.

This chain connects TRBV19 to TRBJ1-6, with D possibly matching TRBD1 (6 bases). Deletions cut 6 bases from V and 5 bases from J, with 8 bases between. Germline CDR1 is LNHDA and CDR2 is SQIVND (reference sequence). The length of the CDR3 is 13 residues. Here the CDR3 DNA reads TGTGCCAGTAGGGACAGCCATAATTCACCCCTCCACTTT. This codes for CASRDSHNSPLHF.

The V and J genes are TRBV10-2 and TRBJ2-1; 9 positions match TRBD1. The CDR3 is made up of 17 amino acids. J gave up 0 bases and V 6 bases, and 9 bases lay outside the gene matches. Germline V gene sequence: CDR1 WSHSY, CDR2 SAAADI. The CDR3 DNA sequence: TGCGCCAGCAGCGGGACAGGGTTATGGAGCTCCTACAATGAGCAGTTCTTC. Protein sequence: CASSGTGLWSSYNEQFF.

The chain is built from TRBV19 and TRBJ1-1, with TRBD1 identical over 7 bases. Germline V gene sequence: CDR1 LNHDA, CDR2 SQIVND (reference sequence). The CDR3 totals 13 residues. Germline trimming cut 3 bases from V and 8 bases from J; bases unmatched to any gene: 6. CDR3 sequence (DNA): TGTGCCAGTAGTATCCGAAGGGGGCTAGAAGCTTTCTTT. This codes for CASSIRRGLEAFF.

The chain employs TRBV3-1 (or the pseudogene TRBV3-2) and TRBJ2-5, with 8 nucleotides matching TRBD2. Germline assignment: CDR1 LGHDT and CDR2 YNNKEL (reference sequence). J was trimmed by 2 bases and V by 3 bases; bases with no gene match: 8. CDR3 length equals 16 residues. The DNA for the CDR3 is TGTGCCAGCAGCCAGTGGGGAGCGGGAGAACAAGAGACCCAGTACTTC. Encoded protein: CASSQWGAGEQETQYF.

The J gene is TRBJ1-6, the V gene TRBV6-5, with a weak D call TRBD1 (6 bases). Trimming stripped 9 bases from V and 5 bases from J, with 17 bases between. Germline V gene sequence: CDR1 MNHEY, CDR2 SVGAGI. This CDR3 has 15 residues. The CDR3 region has the DNA TGTGCCAGTCAGATCCCAGGGGCTGATAATTCACCCCTCCACTTT. It yields the protein CASQIPGADNSPLHF.

This chain uses TRBV2 with TRBJ1-2; D remains ambiguous. The germline CDR1 and CDR2 sequences are SNHLY and FYNNEI. The CDR3 sequence is 14 residues long. V lost 1 base and J lost 7, with 13 bases in between. The CDR3 is CASSEGGYSGGYTF. Here the CDR3 DNA reads TGTGCCAGCAGTGAAGGGGGATATAGCGGTGGCTACACCTTC.

The chain joins TRBV30 to TRBJ1-6, with 8 bases aligning to TRBD1. CDR1 and CDR2 from the germline V gene are GTSNPN and SVGIG (reference sequence). V was clipped by 0 bases and J by 3 bases; unmatched bases: 4. The CDR3 extends over 16 amino acids. CDR3 protein: CAWSVWTGIYNSPLHF. For the CDR3, the DNA is TGTGCCTGGAGTGTTTGGACAGGGATCTATAATTCACCCCTCCACTTT.

This chain uses TRBV6-6 with TRBJ2-2, with 12 bases aligning to TRBD2. V lost 5 bases and J lost 6; bases outside the gene matches: 4. CDR1 is MNHNY and CDR2 is SVGAGI in the germline V gene (reference sequence). CDR3 length: 15 residues. CDR3 region: CASSETSGGPGELFF. CDR3 DNA sequence: TGTGCCAGCAGTGAGACTAGCGGGGGACCCGGGGAGCTGTTTTTT.

This CDR3 is CASSSLRGAYEQYF. The CDR3 DNA reads TGTGCCAGCAGCTCCCTACGGGGGGCCTACGAGCAGTACTTC. The chain carries TRBV11-2 and TRBJ2-7, with 7 positions matching TRBD2. J lost 2 bases, V lost 4 bases, and 5 bases had no gene match. Germline lookup yields CDR1 SGHAT and CDR2 FQNNGV. The CDR3 length is 14 residues. The whole variable domain, filled in from reference TRBV11-2 and TRBJ2-7, reads EAGVAQSPRYKIIEKRQSVAFWCNPISGHATLYWYQQILGQGPKLLIQFQNNGVVDDSQLPKDRFSAERLKGVDSTLKIQPAKLEDSAVYLCASSSLRGAYEQYFGPGTRLTVT.

The chain couples TRBV3-1 (or the pseudogene TRBV3-2) to TRBJ1-2, with D maybe TRBD1 (5 bases). The V gene lost 1 base and the J gene lost 6 bases, with 12 bases spanning the gap. Germline CDR1 and CDR2: LGHDT and YNNKEL (reference sequence). CDR3 length equals 14 residues. The DNA of the CDR3 is TGTGCCAGCAGCCAAGTCGGACGGGGGAATGGCTACACCTTC. Residues: CASSQVGRGNGYTF.

V gene TRBV2 combines with J gene TRBJ2-1; D ambiguous. Germline CDR1 is SNHLY and CDR2 is FYNNEI. The CDR3 is made up of 15 amino acids. V lost 3 bases to trimming and J lost 7 bases, with 16 bases between them. The CDR3 region is CASSEVVALLNEQFF. For the CDR3, the DNA is TGTGCCAGCAGTGAGGTAGTAGCTCTTTTGAATGAGCAGTTCTTC.

The chain employs TRBV13 and TRBJ2-7; D is perhaps TRBD1 (6 bases). The germline CDR1 and CDR2 sequences are PRHDT and FYEKMQ (reference sequence). Trimming stripped 3 bases from V and 1 base from J, with 7 bases between. The length of the CDR3 is 13 residues. CDR3 in amino acids: CASSFDRSYEQYF. CDR3 DNA: TGTGCCAGCAGCTTCGACAGGTCCTACGAGCAGTACTTC.

This clone came up a few times. This sequence joins TRBV20-1 and TRBJ2-7, with 10 bases aligning to TRBD2. Germline V lookup: CDR1 DFQATT, CDR2 SNEGSKA (reference sequence). The length of the CDR3 is 11 residues. Trimming at V came to 4 bases and at J to 6 bases, leaving 0 bases not matched to a gene. CDR3 nucleotide sequence: TGCAGTGCTACTAGCGGGGGCGAGCAGTACTTC. This codes for CSATSGGEQYF.

V gene TRBV6-1 combines with J gene TRBJ1-1; D may be TRBD1 (5 bases). Germline V CDR1 and CDR2: MNHNS, SASEGT. The CDR3 contains 15 residues. V was trimmed by 1 base and J by 0 bases, leaving 9 bases between them. In nucleotides, the CDR3 is TGTGCCAGCAGTGAAGTTGACAGTTTGAACACTGAAGCTTTCTTT. It encodes CASSEVDSLNTEAFF.

The V call is TRBV7-9, the J call TRBJ2-2; TRBD1 might be the D (6 bases). This CDR3 is built from 15 residues. The germline V gene has CDR1 SEHNR and CDR2 FQNEAQ (reference sequence). Deletions cut 5 bases from V and 5 bases from J, with 15 bases between. The CDR3 nucleotides read TGTGCCAGCAGCAGTGACAGGACTTGGACCGGGGAGCTGTTTTTT. Its protein is CASSSDRTWTGELFF. Based on the CDR3 plus reference TRBV7-9 and TRBJ2-2, the full variable domain is DTGVSQNPRHKITKRGQNVTFRCDPISEHNRLYWYRQTLGQGPEFLTYFQNEAQLEKSRLLSDRFSAERPKGSFSTLEIQRTEQGDSAMYLCASSSDRTWTGELFFGEGSRLTVL.

The J gene is TRBJ2-7, the V gene TRBV15, with 9 bases that match TRBD1. The germline gives CDR1 LNHNV, CDR2 YYDKDF (reference sequence). V shed 0 bases, J shed 1 base, and the junction held 4 bases outside the gene matches. The CDR3 spans 16 residues. CDR3 in DNA: TGTGCCACCAGCAGAGAACGGACAGGGGCATCCTACGAGCAGTACTTC. Translating gives CATSRERTGASYEQYF.

In regard to this clone: The junction and the germline gene differ at one end; a read error may be behind it. The gene calls are TRBV30 and TRBJ1-2; unclear D gene. This CDR3 comprises 8 residues. In germline, CDR1 is GTSNPN, CDR2 SVGIG (reference sequence). Written as DNA, the CDR3 is TGTGCCTGGAGTGCTGGCCTCTTC. Protein product: CAWSAGLF.

This clone was observed once. The gene calls are TRBV7-8 and TRBJ1-4, with 9 bases lining up with TRBD1. CDR1 SGHVS and CDR2 FQNEAQ come from the germline V gene. The CDR3 has 16 residues. Trimming took 4 bases from V and 1 from J; bases not matched to a gene: 4. The CDR3 DNA reads as TGTGCCAGCAGCTCCGACAGGGGGAGAACTAATGAAAAACTGTTTTTT. Its protein is CASSSDRGRTNEKLFF.

The CDR3 spells CAAARGRDLYGYTF. The CDR3 nucleotides read TGTGCCGCAGCGAGGGGGCGTGACCTCTATGGCTACACCTTC. The chain links TRBV6-5 to TRBJ1-2, with 7 bases identical to TRBD1. Per the germline V gene, CDR1 is MNHEY and CDR2 is SVGAGI. The V and J ends lost 11 bases and 4 bases, in that order; junction bases with no gene match: 13. The CDR3 has 14 amino acids.